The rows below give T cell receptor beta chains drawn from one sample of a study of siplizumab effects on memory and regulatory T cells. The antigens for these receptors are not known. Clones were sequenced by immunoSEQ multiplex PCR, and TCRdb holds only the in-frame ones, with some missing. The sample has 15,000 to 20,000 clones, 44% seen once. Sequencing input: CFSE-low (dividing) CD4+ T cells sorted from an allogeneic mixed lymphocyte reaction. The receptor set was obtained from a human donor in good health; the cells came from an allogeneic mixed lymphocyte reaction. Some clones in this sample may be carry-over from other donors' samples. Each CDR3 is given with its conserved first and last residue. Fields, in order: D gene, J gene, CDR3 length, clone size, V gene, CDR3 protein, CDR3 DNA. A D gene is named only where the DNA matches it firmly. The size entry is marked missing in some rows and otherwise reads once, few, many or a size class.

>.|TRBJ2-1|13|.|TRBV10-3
CAISDFPNNEQFF
TGTGCCATCAGTGATTTTCCGAACAATGAGCAGTTCTTC
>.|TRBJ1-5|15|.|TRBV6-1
CASSRGKGRNQPQHF
TGTGCCAGCAGTAGGGGGAAAGGACGCAATCAGCCCCAGCATTTT
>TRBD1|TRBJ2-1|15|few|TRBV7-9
CASWKPRTGGNEQFF
TGTGCCAGCTGGAAGCCGCGGACAGGGGGCAATGAGCAGTTCTTC
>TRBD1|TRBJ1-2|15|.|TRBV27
CASSSPDRGYYGYTF
TGTGCCAGCAGTTCCCCCGACAGGGGTTACTATGGCTACACCTTC
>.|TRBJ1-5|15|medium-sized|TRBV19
CASSMMHSLNQPQHF
TGTGCCAGTAGTATGATGCACAGCCTCAATCAGCCCCAGCATTTT
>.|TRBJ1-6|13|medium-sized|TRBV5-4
CASSLENNSPLHF
TGTGCCAGCAGCTTGGAGAATAATTCACCCCTCCACTTT
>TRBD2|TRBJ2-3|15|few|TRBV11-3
CASSLLAGGTDTQYF
TGTGCCAGCAGCTTACTAGCGGGTGGCACAGATACGCAGTATTTT
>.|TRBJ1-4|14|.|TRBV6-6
CASSSLVQGEKLFF
TGTGCCAGCAGTTCCCTCGTCCAGGGGGAAAAACTGTTTTTT
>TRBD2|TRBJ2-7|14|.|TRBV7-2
CASSSTGTTGEQYF
TGTGCCAGCAGCTCCACCGGGACTACCGGCGAGCAGTACTTC
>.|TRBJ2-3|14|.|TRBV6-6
CASSYGRTPDTQYF
TGTGCCAGCAGTTATGGAAGGACCCCAGATACGCAGTATTTT
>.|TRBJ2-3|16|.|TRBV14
CASSQGRQGGTDTQYF
TGTGCCAGCAGCCAAGGTCGGCAGGGGGGCACGGATACGCAGTATTTT
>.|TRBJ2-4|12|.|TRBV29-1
CSVENPGNIQYF
TGCAGCGTTGAAAACCCTGGGAACATTCAGTACTTC
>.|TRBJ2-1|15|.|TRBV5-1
CASSLPIERYNEQFF
TGCGCCAGCAGCTTGCCCATTGAAAGATACAATGAGCAGTTCTTC
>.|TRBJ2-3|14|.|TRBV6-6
CASRLPGPADTQYF
TGTGCCAGCAGACTGCCCGGCCCCGCAGATACGCAGTATTTT
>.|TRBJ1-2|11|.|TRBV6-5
CASRVNYGYTF
TGTGCCAGCAGGGTGAACTATGGCTACACCTTC
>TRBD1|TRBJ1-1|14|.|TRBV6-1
CASRNGQVNTEAFF
TGTGCCAGCAGGAACGGACAGGTGAACACTGAAGCTTTCTTT
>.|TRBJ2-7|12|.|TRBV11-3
CASSFGLGEQYF
TGTGCCAGCAGCTTCGGACTGGGCGAGCAGTACTTC
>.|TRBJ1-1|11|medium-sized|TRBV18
CASSPLTEAFF
TGTGCCAGCTCGCCACTAACGGAAGCTTTCTTT
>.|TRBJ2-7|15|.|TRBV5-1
CASGNPGVGPYEQYF
TGCGCCAGCGGAAACCCAGGGGTTGGGCCTTACGAGCAGTACTTC
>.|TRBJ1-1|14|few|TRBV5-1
CASSSKGGPGEAFF
TGCGCCAGCAGCTCAAAGGGGGGGCCCGGGGAGGCTTTCTTT
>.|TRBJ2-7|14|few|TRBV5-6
CASSSAGSSYEQYF
TGTGCCAGCAGTAGCGCTGGGAGCTCCTACGAGCAGTACTTC
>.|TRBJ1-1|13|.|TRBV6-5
CASVGTTDTEAFF
TGTGCCAGCGTGGGGACGACGGACACTGAAGCTTTCTTT